This paragraph reports one TCR beta chain. Its matching antigen is unknown. This CDR3 is also generated by other DNA sequences in the sample. Germline V lookup: CDR1 SGHVS, CDR2 FNYEAQ. V was cut by 4 bases and J by 3 bases, with 7 bases left in between. The CDR3 extends over 12 amino acids. This entry belongs to a study of shared clonotypes between healthy human individuals. Study findings and constraints: Measured sharing among donors was expected to vary with sequencing depth. Donors were few, which limited the genetic and exposure-history diversity represented. Apart from blood, nothing was sampled; tissue repertoires likely differ. In contrast to clonotypes shared by all four donors, non-shared clonotypes had lower generation probabilities.

Profiled with immunoSEQ multiplex PCR; TCRdb holds only in-frame clones, not every one. This sample has about 330,000 clones, with 80% to 90% found just once. The chain joins TRBV7-6 to TRBJ2-7; D unresolved. The TCR sequence derives from a man younger than 35 in good health. The sequencing input was memory CD8+ T cells sorted from blood. The subset is: CD45RO+ cells pooled with CCR7-negative TemRA cells. This CDR3 reads CASSSTGYEQYF. CDR3 DNA: TGTGCCAGCAGCTCGACCGGCTACGAGCAGTACTTC.